The 17 T cell receptor beta chains listed next were all sequenced from one sample in a study of Graves' ophthalmopathy and Graves' hyperthyroidism (dated by TCRdb to the late 2010s). TCRdb names Illumina HiSeq 2000 as the instrument used. For repertoire sequencing, the TCR beta CDR3 regions were amplified from RNA transcripts. The first round was an RT-PCR using HTBI primers with the Qiagen OneStep RT-PCR kit, and this first round was followed by a second-round multiplex PCR, then size selection and purification. TCRdb reanalyzed the raw reads on its own, using fastp at Q25 for trimming and MiXCR for clone calling, and kept in-frame beta chains. For every CDR3 protein sequence, its rows merge into one entry that carries the most common genes and DNA. The sample table lists 350,000 to 400,000 distinct CDR3 sequences, roughly 14% of them with a count of one. The leading ten clones occupy about 7% of the sample.

Sequencing input: peripheral blood. The receptors here all came from a woman younger than 35 with stable Graves' hyperthyroidism. Donor details come from another sample of the same person, matched by shared clones.

This clonotype was picked up many times. V usage is TRBV12-3 or TRBV12-4 and J usage is TRBJ1-2; weak D call: TRBD1 (5 bases). Trimming removed 6 bases at V and 7 bases at J, with 24 bases between. The CDR3 covers 16 residues. The CDR3: CASSPLEGNLDRGYTF. The CDR3 region has the DNA TGTGCCAGCAGCCCTTTGGAGGGGAACTTAGATCGTGGCTACACCTTC.

Comments on this clonotype: Relative to the germline gene, one junction end is altered; a read error may explain this. This chain connects TRBV7-2 to TRBJ2-4, with 7 bases identical to TRBD1. In germline, CDR1 is SGHTA, CDR2 FQGNSA. This CDR3 spans 16 amino acids. DNA of the CDR3: TGTGCCAGCAGCCGGGACAGCGTTCTAGCCAAAAACATTAAGTACTTC. Protein product: CASSRDSVLAKNIKYF.

The chain links TRBV25-1 to TRBJ1-6, with D maybe TRBD1 (5 bases). V lost 6 bases, J lost 7 bases, and 13 bases lay in between. The CDR3 spans 14 residues. Germline V CDR1 and CDR2: MGHDK, SYGVNS. CDR3 loop: CASSGGVRNSPLHF. The CDR3, as DNA: TGTGCCAGCAGCGGGGGGGTAAGGAATTCACCCCTCCACTTT.

The table lists this clonotype with many counts. This chain links TRBV15 with TRBJ1-2, with 9 nucleotides matching TRBD1. CDR3 size: 13 residues. V was clipped by 4 bases and J by 7 bases; unmatched bases: 4. In germline, CDR1 is LNHNV, CDR2 YYDKDF (reference sequence). CDR3 in amino acids: CATSMDRGGGYTF. Here the CDR3 DNA reads TGTGCCACCAGCATGGACAGGGGAGGTGGCTACACCTTC.

This clonotype was seen ten or more times. The V gene is TRBV20-1, the J gene TRBJ1-1; D may be TRBD1 (6 bases). From germline, CDR1 is DFQATT and CDR2 SNEGSKA (reference sequence). V was cut by 6 bases and J by 0 bases, with 14 bases left in between. The CDR3 covers 14 residues. The chain's CDR3 is CSASGGMLNTEAFF. The DNA of the CDR3 is TGCAGTGCAAGTGGGGGCATGTTGAACACTGAAGCTTTCTTT.

On this clonotype itself: The junction does not match germline at one end; this may be a read error. V usage is TRBV6-2 or TRBV6-3 and J usage is TRBJ2-4, with 15 positions matching TRBD2. Germline loops: CDR1 MNHEY, CDR2 SVGEGT. The CDR3 has 19 amino acids. This CDR3 is CASSYLGLAGGHNKNIKYF. CDR3 nucleotide sequence: TGTGCCAGCAGTTACCTCGGACTAGCGGGGGGGCATAACAAAAACATTAAGTACTTC.

This clonotype turned up a few times. The rearrangement uses TRBV14 and TRBJ2-7; D is unresolved. Trimming removed 1 base from V and 3 bases from J, with 19 bases in between. The CDR3 is made up of 17 amino acids. Germline V lookup: CDR1 SGHDN, CDR2 FVKESK. The CDR3 DNA is TGTGCCAGCAGCCAAGTTATTAAAGGATCTAAGAACTACGAGCAGTACTTC. Its translation: CASSQVIKGSKNYEQYF.

The sample holds a few counts of this clonotype. The chain employs TRBV11-2 and TRBJ2-7, with D perhaps TRBD2 (5 bases). V shed 2 bases and J shed 3 bases, with 17 bases lying between them. CDR1 and CDR2 (germline): SGHAT, FQNNGV. The CDR3 sequence is 16 residues long. The CDR3 DNA follows: TGTGCCAGCAGCTTAAACAGCCAAGAGGGCTACTACGAGCAGTACTTC. It codes for CASSLNSQEGYYEQYF. The full variable domain, in which reference TRBV11-2 and TRBJ2-7 provide the parts outside the CDR3, is EAGVAQSPRYKIIEKRQSVAFWCNPISGHATLYWYQQILGQGPKLLIQFQNNGVVDDSQLPKDRFSAERLKGVDSTLKIQPAKLEDSAVYLCASSLNSQEGYYEQYFGPGTRLTVT.

The chain couples TRBV7-2 to TRBJ1-1, with D hard to call. The CDR3 totals 14 residues. V was clipped by 1 base and J by 11 bases, with 17 bases between them. CDR1 SGHTA and CDR2 FQGNSA come from the germline V gene. In nucleotides, the CDR3 is TGTGCCAGCAGCTTAGGGGCTGTATTAGCTGGGGCTTTCTTT. Protein product: CASSLGAVLAGAFF.

The chain combines TRBV6-4 with TRBJ1-6; possible D gene TRBD1, 5 bases. The CDR3 covers 15 residues. V was pared by 5 bases and J by 4 bases, with 12 bases between. Germline loops: CDR1 MRHNA, CDR2 SNTAGT. The CDR3 loop is CASSYGTDYNSPLHF. CDR3 nucleotides: TGTGCCAGCAGTTACGGGACGGATTATAATTCACCCCTCCACTTT.

This clonotype was counted ten times or more. The rearrangement joins TRBV19 to TRBJ1-6, with D maybe TRBD1 (5 bases). Trimming shortened V by 6 bases and J by 6 bases, and 12 bases separated the two germline ends. The CDR3 is 14 residues long. CDR1 and CDR2 (germline): LNHDA, SQIVND (reference sequence). For the CDR3, the DNA is TGTGCCAGTAGAAACTGGCAGGGTAATTCACCCCTCCACTTT. This encodes CASRNWQGNSPLHF.

This clonotype was seen ten or more times. V is TRBV20-1 and J is TRBJ1-1; 8 bases map to TRBD1. V shed 1 base and J 0 bases; nucleotides not matched to a gene: 4. The CDR3 runs to 15 residues. Per germline, CDR1 DFQATT and CDR2 SNEGSKA (reference sequence). CDR3 amino acids: CSARAGTGLNTEAFF. For the CDR3, the DNA is TGCAGTGCTAGAGCCGGGACAGGACTGAACACTGAAGCTTTCTTT.

This clonotype showed up many times. The genes are TRBV12-3 or TRBV12-4 and TRBJ2-7; 10 nucleotides agree with TRBD1. V shed 6 bases and J 8 bases; nucleotides not matched to a gene: 7. CDR3 length: 13 amino acids. CDR3 sequence: CASSGTGATKQYF. The CDR3 DNA is TGTGCCAGCAGCGGGACAGGGGCTACGAAGCAGTACTTC.

As for this clonotype: This may stem from a read error, because a much larger clone lies one nucleotide away. As the CDR3 is not closed by the conserved phenylalanine or tryptophan, this likely results from a read error. The rearrangement links TRBV6-2 or TRBV6-3 to TRBJ1-2, with D perhaps matching TRBD1 (5 bases). The V gene lost 2 bases and the J gene lost 2 bases, with 21 bases spanning the gap. This CDR3 comprises 18 residues. Per the germline V gene, CDR1 is MNHEY and CDR2 is SVGEGT. The CDR3: CASSYRAGGPGGNYGYTY. The CDR3 DNA reads TGTGCCAGCAGTTACAGGGCCGGAGGTCCGGGGGGAAACTATGGCTACACCTAC.

This clonotype was counted many times. The V call is TRBV6-5, the J call TRBJ2-5; D gene ambiguous. CDR1 MNHEY and CDR2 SVGAGI come from the germline V gene. The length of the CDR3 is 15 residues. The V and J ends lost 0 bases and 2 bases respectively, with 10 bases between them. The CDR3 loop reads CASSYSRQQQETQYF. The CDR3 coding sequence is TGTGCCAGCAGTTACTCACGACAACAACAAGAGACCCAGTACTTC.

Ten or more counts support this clonotype. This chain joins TRBV19 and TRBJ1-1; 7 bases agree with TRBD1. V shed 3 bases and J 0 bases; nucleotides not matched to a gene: 13. Per germline, CDR1 LNHDA and CDR2 SQIVND (reference sequence). This CDR3 region has 18 residues. As DNA, the CDR3 is TGTGCCAGTAGTATGGGGGACAGACCTTCAGGGATGAACACTGAAGCTTTCTTT. As protein: CASSMGDRPSGMNTEAFF.

This clonotype turned up a few times. The chain links TRBV9 to TRBJ2-2; 11 bases agree with TRBD2. V shed 2 bases, J shed 5 bases, and the junction held 5 bases outside the gene matches. Germline lookup yields CDR1 SGDLS and CDR2 YYNGEE. This CDR3 is 16 amino acids long. Written as DNA, the CDR3 is TGTGCCAGCAGCGTGACTAGCGGGGTGTTGACCGGGGAGCTGTTTTTT. It yields the protein CASSVTSGVLTGELFF.